The 30 T cell receptor beta chains reported below all come from one sample, sequenced in a study of read filtering for tumor transcriptome and immune sequencing. The library was built from about 400 ng RNA with molecular barcoded adaptors for alpha/delta and beta/gamma chains. From the reads, TCRdb called clonotypes with MiXCR, one entry per CDR3 protein. The data show around 50,000 distinct CDR3 sequences, less than 25% seen once. Sequencing was carried out using a population of CD138-negative cells sorted from bone marrow. Receptor source: a donor aged 40 or older with multiple myeloma.

This chain connects TRBV5-1 to TRBJ2-3, with D maybe TRBD1 (6 bases). The length of the CDR3 is 15 residues. The V gene lost 2 bases and the J gene lost 0 bases, with 10 bases spanning the gap. Germline loops: CDR1 SGHRS, CDR2 YFSETQ. The CDR3 here is CASSFMDSSTDTQYF. The CDR3 coding sequence is TGCGCCAGCAGCTTCATGGACAGCAGCACAGATACGCAGTATTTT. Together with reference TRBV5-1 and TRBJ2-3, the CDR3 gives the full variable domain: KAGVTQTPRYLIKTRGQQVTLSCSPISGHRSVSWYQQTPGQGLQFLFEYFSETQRNKGNFPGRFSGRQFSNSRSEMNVSTLELGDSALYLCASSFMDSSTDTQYFGPGTRLTVL.

Concerning this clonotype itself: A much larger clone is a single base away; this may be a read error. The V and J genes are TRBV19 and TRBJ1-5, with TRBD1 matching 9 bases. The germline V gene has CDR1 LNHDA and CDR2 SQIVND (reference sequence). The CDR3 has 15 residues. J lost 2 bases, V lost 11 bases, and 10 bases had no gene match. The CDR3, as DNA: TGTGCCTCTGGTGACAGGGGGGACGGCAATCAGCCCCAGCATTTT. Residues: CASGDRGDGNQPQHF.

This clonotype came up a few times. The J gene is TRBJ1-4, the V gene TRBV6-5; no reliable D call. V gave up 2 bases and J gave up 7 bases, with 14 bases separating them. The CDR3 has 15 residues. In germline, CDR1 is MNHEY, CDR2 SVGAGI. The CDR3 DNA follows: TGTGCCAGCAGTTACCTCGGCTCCGGAGGTGAAAAACTGTTTTTT. Amino acid sequence: CASSYLGSGGEKLFF.

This clonotype was recorded many times. The CDR3 reads CASSRLAGLSETQYF. The DNA of the CDR3 is TGTGCCAGTAGCCGACTAGCGGGGCTTTCTGAGACCCAGTACTTC. The chain recombines TRBV19 with TRBJ2-5, with 11 bases aligning to TRBD2. Germline CDR1 is LNHDA and CDR2 is SQIVND (reference sequence). The CDR3 loop spans 15 amino acids. Losses at the gene ends were 6 bases for V and 5 bases for J; bases not matched to a gene: 8. The entire variable domain, with the rest obtained from reference TRBV19 and TRBJ2-5, is as follows: DGGITQSPKYLFRKEGQNVTLSCEQNLNHDAMYWYRQDPGQGLRLIYYSQIVNDFQKGDIAEGYSVSREKKESFPLTVTSAQKNPTAFYLCASSRLAGLSETQYFGPGTRLLVL.

This clonotype showed up many times. The rearrangement links TRBV3-1 to TRBJ2-5, with D possibly TRBD1 on 5 matching bases. V gave up 1 base and J gave up 7 bases, with 16 bases separating them. This CDR3 comprises 15 residues. Germline V lookup: CDR1 LGHDT, CDR2 YNNKEL (reference sequence). As DNA, the CDR3 is TGTGCCAGCAGCCAAGCCCCAGGGCCCCAGGGGACCCAGTACTTC. Its translation: CASSQAPGPQGTQYF.

This clonotype was observed a few times. This CDR3 reads CATRKGSLYEQYF. DNA of the CDR3: TGTGCCACCCGAAAGGGTTCCCTTTACGAGCAGTACTTC. The chain joins TRBV27 to TRBJ2-7, with D hard to call. V lost 10 bases, J lost 4 bases, and 17 bases lay in between. Germline CDR1 MNHEY, CDR2 SMNVEV (reference sequence). This CDR3 is 13 amino acids long.

This clonotype was seen at least ten times. The chain has TRBV9 and TRBJ2-7; D may be TRBD2 (6 bases). Looked up from germline, CDR1 is SGDLS and CDR2 is YYNGEE. V lost 1 base to trimming and J lost 7 bases, with 12 bases between them. The CDR3 is 13 residues long. CDR3 protein: CASSVMLRGEQYF. In DNA, the CDR3 is TGTGCCAGCAGCGTAATGCTACGGGGGGAGCAGTACTTC. Complete variable domain (other parts from reference TRBV9 and TRBJ2-7): DSGVTQTPKHLITATGQRVTLRCSPRSGDLSVYWYQQSLDQGLQFLIQYYNGEERAKGNILERFSAQQFPDLHSELNLSSLELGDSALYFCASSVMLRGEQYFGPGTRLTVT.

The chain has TRBV6-6 and TRBJ1-5; D is unresolved. The CDR3 has 13 residues. V was shortened by 8 bases and J by 2 bases, with 10 bases between the two germline ends. Germline values: CDR1 MNHNY, CDR2 SVGAGI (reference sequence). The CDR3 nucleotides are TGTGCCAGCCTACGGGTAGGCAATCAGCCCCAGCATTTT. This codes for CASLRVGNQPQHF.

Comment on this clonotype: The conserved phenylalanine or tryptophan normally closing the CDR3 is absent here, so this likely arose from a read error. Because the CDR3's place on the DNA is in doubt, the DNA is left out and the CDR3 is given as listed by TCRdb. The V gene is TRBV20-1, the J gene TRBJ2-5. Germline-derived CDR1 and CDR2 are DFQATT and SNEGSKA (reference sequence). The CDR3 length equals 13 residues, ends included. CDR3 amino acids: CSAVWADQETLYL.

Note on this clonotype: This sequence may be a read error, since a much larger clone differs from it by one base. This chain links TRBV9 with TRBJ2-7; a weak D match, TRBD1 (6 bases). The germline gives CDR1 SGDLS, CDR2 YYNGEE. CDR3 length equals 14 residues. The V and J ends lost 0 bases and 7 bases respectively, with 14 bases between them. As DNA, the CDR3 is TGTGCCAGCAGCGTAGATCAGGGGTCAGGGGAGCAGTACTTC. Translated: CASSVDQGSGEQYF.

This clonotype was counted many times. The J gene is TRBJ2-5, the V gene TRBV20-1, with TRBD2 matching over 13 bases. The CDR3 has 17 residues. Germline lookup yields CDR1 DFQATT and CDR2 SNEGSKA (reference sequence). V trimming: 3 bases; J trimming: 1 base; junction bases outside the gene matches: 8. CDR3 sequence (DNA): TGCAGTGCTAGCTTCCCGGGACTAGCGGGGATCCAAGAGACCCAGTACTTC. Translation gives CSASFPGLAGIQETQYF.

This clonotype was picked up many times. The gene calls are TRBV2 and TRBJ2-7; 8 bases line up with TRBD1. Germline V gene data show CDR1 as SNHLY and CDR2 as FYNNEI. The CDR3 contains 14 residues. V dropped 7 bases and J dropped 7; count of bases not matched to a gene: 12. The CDR3 region is CASNPTGVVFEQYF. Written as DNA, the CDR3 is TGTGCCAGCAACCCGACAGGGGTAGTTTTTGAGCAGTACTTC.

This clonotype has at least ten counts. The gene calls are TRBV18 and TRBJ1-1; 9 bases align to TRBD1. CDR1 KGHSH and CDR2 LQKENI come from the germline V gene. The CDR3 consists of 14 residues. After removal of 4 bases from V and 4 bases from J, the junction contained 4 bases not matched to a gene. CDR3 protein: CASSQGQGGTEAFF. DNA of the CDR3: TGTGCCAGCTCACAGGGACAGGGTGGCACTGAAGCTTTCTTT.

To note about this clonotype: This clone may be a read error of a much larger clone one base away. V and J are TRBV27 and TRBJ2-3, with D perhaps TRBD1 or TRBD2 (5 bases each). Germline CDR1 reads MNHEY; CDR2 reads SMNVEV (reference sequence). The CDR3 consists of 17 residues. The CDR3 reads CASSLGLVGSSTGTQYF. CDR3 DNA: TGTGCCAGCAGTTTAGGTTTGGTCGGATCTAGCACAGGTACGCAGTATTTT.

This clonotype has a count of ten or more. The chain recombines TRBV9 with TRBJ2-2; D gene ambiguous. V lost 0 bases, J lost 6 bases, and 6 bases lay in between. The CDR3 runs to 13 residues. CDR1 is SGDLS, CDR2 YYNGEE, per germline. The CDR3 here is CASSVAGPGELFF. The DNA of the CDR3 is TGTGCCAGCAGCGTAGCTGGGCCCGGGGAGCTGTTTTTT.

This clonotype was seen repeatedly, ten times or more. The chain links TRBV28 to TRBJ2-7, with a tentative D call TRBD1 (7 bases). The germline CDR1 and CDR2 sequences are MDHEN and SYDVKM. Trimming removed 7 bases from V and 2 bases from J, with 12 bases in between. CDR3 length: 13 residues. The CDR3 nucleotides read TGTGCCAGCACAGGGGGGCTCCCCTACGAGCAGTACTTC. Amino acid sequence: CASTGGLPYEQYF.

Concerning this clonotype: Being one base from a much bigger clone, this may be a read error. This rearrangement joins TRBV20-1 to TRBJ2-3; D perhaps matches TRBD2 (6 bases). Trimming cost V 6 bases and J 0 bases, with 16 bases left between them. The CDR3 sequence is 15 residues long. CDR1 is DFQATT, CDR2 SNEGSKA, per germline (reference sequence). CDR3 coding DNA: TGCAGTGCCCCCCCCACGGACTACAGCACAGATACGCAGTATTTT. Translated, it gives CSAPPTDYSTDTQYF.

This clonotype was counted many times. The genes are TRBV3-1 and TRBJ2-1; 12 nucleotides line up with TRBD2. CDR3 length: 15 residues. The germline CDR1 and CDR2 sequences are LGHDT and YNNKEL (reference sequence). Unmatched junction bases numbered 3, after V lost 6 bases and J lost 3 bases. The CDR3 DNA is TGTGCCAGCAGTTTGACTAGCGGGAGCTACAATGAGCAGTTCTTC. As protein: CASSLTSGSYNEQFF.

This clonotype was seen ten or more times. The gene calls are TRBV7-9 and TRBJ2-1; 11 bases agree with TRBD2. Trimming cost V 7 bases and J 13 bases; bases outside gene matches: 12. Looked up from germline, CDR1 is SEHNR and CDR2 is FQNEAQ (reference sequence). The length of the CDR3 is 14 residues. CDR3 sequence reads: CASIELAGESSQFF. The CDR3 nucleotides read TGTGCCAGCATAGAACTAGCGGGAGAGTCGTCTCAGTTCTTC.

The V and J genes are TRBV12-3 or TRBV12-4 and TRBJ1-3; D is uncertain. With 6 bases removed from V and 0 bases from J, the gap between germline ends came to 9 bases. The CDR3 totals 14 residues. The CDR3 DNA reads as TGTGCCAGCAGCCCTGCTCCCTCTGGAAACACCATATATTTT. Protein product: CASSPAPSGNTIYF.

The CDR3 is CASSLLYTRGGQRGDEQFF. As DNA, the CDR3 is TGCGCCAGCAGCCTTCTTTATACCCGGGGCGGGCAGAGGGGGGATGAGCAGTTCTTC. This chain connects TRBV4-1 to TRBJ2-1; D may match TRBD1 or TRBD2 (6 bases each). The V gene's germline CDR1 is MGHRA and CDR2 YSYEKL. The V gene lost 4 bases and the J gene lost 8 bases, with 30 bases spanning the gap. The CDR3 is 19 amino acids.

Many counts were recorded for this clonotype. The genes are TRBV10-3 and TRBJ2-1; 8 bases align to TRBD2. CDR1 and CDR2 (germline): ENHRY, SYGVKD. The CDR3 is 15 residues long. V shed 8 bases and J 5 bases; nucleotides not matched to a gene: 11. The CDR3 sequence is CAIEGRGGPHNEQFF. CDR3 nucleotides: TGTGCCATCGAGGGTCGGGGGGGGCCGCACAATGAGCAGTTCTTC.

With regard to this clonotype: Being one base from a much bigger clone, this may be a read error. The chain uses TRBV5-8 and TRBJ2-1; D is possibly TRBD1 (7 bases). This CDR3 comprises 15 residues. Germline V lookup: CDR1 SGHTS, CDR2 YDEGEE. DNA of the CDR3: TGTGCCAGCAGCTGGGGGGACAGCCCCTACAGTGAGCAGTTCTTC. The encoded protein is CASSWGDSPYSEQFF.

In regard to this clonotype: This clone may be a read error of a much larger clone one base away. V usage is TRBV5-1 and J usage is TRBJ2-5; 8 bases are a match to TRBD2. CDR3 length: 14 residues. CDR1 and CDR2 (germline): SGHRS, YFSETQ. For the CDR3, the DNA is TGCGCCAGCTTCCGGGGGGGCGGAGAAGAGTCCCAGTACTTC. Translated, it gives CASFRGGGEESQYF.

To note about this clonotype: Possible read error: a much larger clone is one base away. This sequence joins TRBV27 and TRBJ2-5; 9 bases map to TRBD1. V gave up 8 bases and J gave up 1 base; unmatched junction bases: 17. CDR1 is MNHEY and CDR2 is SMNVEV in the germline V gene (reference sequence). The CDR3 has 18 amino acids. The CDR3 loop is CASWMDRGVESAQETQYF. In DNA form, the CDR3 reads TGTGCCAGCTGGATGGACAGGGGCGTAGAATCGGCCCAAGAGACCCAGTACTTC.

To note about this clonotype: The junction departs from germline at one end; a sequencing error may be responsible. This rearrangement joins TRBV7-2 to TRBJ2-1; 9 bases agree with TRBD2. The CDR3 has 14 residues. Germline CDR1 and CDR2: SGHTA and FQGNSA. The CDR3 here is CACSLLAGANEQFF. CDR3 DNA sequence: TGTGCCTGCAGCCTACTAGCGGGCGCAAATGAGCAATTCTTC.

This clonotype was recorded many times. The rearrangement uses TRBV6-5 and TRBJ2-1, with 9 nucleotides matching TRBD1. CDR3 length: 11 residues. The junction had 8 bases not matched to a gene; V was cut back by 8 bases and J by 15 bases. CDR1 and CDR2 from the germline V gene are MNHEY and SVGAGI. This CDR3 reads CASSKGTGWFF. CDR3 sequence (DNA): TGTGCCAGCTCTAAAGGGACAGGGTGGTTCTTC.

Comments on this clonotype: The CDR3 end shows no conserved phenylalanine or tryptophan, and so a read error is likely. The chain recombines TRBV12-3 or TRBV12-4 with TRBJ1-4, with D perhaps matching TRBD1 (5 bases). With 3 bases removed from V and 7 bases from J, the gap between germline ends came to 12 bases. The CDR3 length is 14 residues. CDR3 in DNA: TGTGCCAGCAGTTTCGGGAGGGGCGGTGAAAAACTGTTTCTT. Translation gives CASSFGRGGEKLFL.

The sample holds many counts of this clonotype. The genes are TRBV6-5 and TRBJ1-2; D remains unclear. The CDR3 runs to 16 residues. Germline lookup yields CDR1 MNHEY and CDR2 SVGAGI. V shed 0 bases and J shed 5 bases, with 16 bases lying between them. The CDR3 nucleotides read TGTGCCAGCAGTTACTCTGTAAACGCTCGGATTTATGGCTACACCTTC. Translating it yields CASSYSVNARIYGYTF.

This clonotype appeared many times. The chain carries TRBV2 and TRBJ1-1; the D gene is possibly TRBD1 (5 bases). CDR3 size: 12 residues. Germline values: CDR1 SNHLY, CDR2 FYNNEI. Trimming removed 4 bases at V and 7 bases at J, with 10 bases between. Written as DNA, the CDR3 is TGTGCCAGCAGTGCAGACAGTGGTGAAGCTTTCTTT. Translated, it gives CASSADSGEAFF.